This TCR beta chain was observed in a study of cytomegalovirus exposure and HLA in healthy donors. The wider study: The roughly 700 first-cohort repertoires shared a platform with the 120 or so validation repertoires, as reported in a later analysis.

In the case of this clone: The antigen is undetermined.

The method was immunoSEQ multiplex PCR; TCRdb's version includes in-frame clones alone and lacks a portion of them. The table lists 110,000 to 150,000 clones, 94% of them singletons. General study points: Most TCR sequences were uncommon, yet certain public TCRs appeared in many donors. The TCR clusters that emerged in the first cohort tended, a later analysis found, to co-occur in the roughly 110 validation repertoires. It was reportedly the case that the classifier diagnosed cytomegalovirus status with high specificity and sensitivity.

This receptor was obtained from a man aged 18 to 30 in good health and CMV-seropositive. Sample: PBMCs.

CDR3 loop: CASSHLAGGPYNEQFF. CDR3 coding DNA: TGTGCCAGCAGCCACTTAGCGGGGGGCCCCTACAATGAGCAGTTCTTC. The gene calls are TRBV7-2 and TRBJ2-1; TRBD2 matches 10 bases. This CDR3 has 16 residues. V shed 5 bases, J shed 2 bases, and the junction held 6 bases outside the gene matches. Per the germline V gene, CDR1 is SGHTA and CDR2 is FQGNSA.